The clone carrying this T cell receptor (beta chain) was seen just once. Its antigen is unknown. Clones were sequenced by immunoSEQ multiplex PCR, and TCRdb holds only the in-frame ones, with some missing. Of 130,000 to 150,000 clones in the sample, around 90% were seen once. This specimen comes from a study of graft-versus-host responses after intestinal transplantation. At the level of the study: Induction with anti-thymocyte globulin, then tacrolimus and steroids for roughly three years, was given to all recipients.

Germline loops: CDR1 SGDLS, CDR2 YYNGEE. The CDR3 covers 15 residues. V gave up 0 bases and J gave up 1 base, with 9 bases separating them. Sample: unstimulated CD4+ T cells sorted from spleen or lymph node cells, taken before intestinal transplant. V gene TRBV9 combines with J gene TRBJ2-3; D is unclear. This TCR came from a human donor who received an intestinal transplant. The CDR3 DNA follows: TGTGCCAGCAGCGTAGGCGTTCGCGGCACAGATACGCAGTATTTT. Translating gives CASSVGVRGTDTQYF.